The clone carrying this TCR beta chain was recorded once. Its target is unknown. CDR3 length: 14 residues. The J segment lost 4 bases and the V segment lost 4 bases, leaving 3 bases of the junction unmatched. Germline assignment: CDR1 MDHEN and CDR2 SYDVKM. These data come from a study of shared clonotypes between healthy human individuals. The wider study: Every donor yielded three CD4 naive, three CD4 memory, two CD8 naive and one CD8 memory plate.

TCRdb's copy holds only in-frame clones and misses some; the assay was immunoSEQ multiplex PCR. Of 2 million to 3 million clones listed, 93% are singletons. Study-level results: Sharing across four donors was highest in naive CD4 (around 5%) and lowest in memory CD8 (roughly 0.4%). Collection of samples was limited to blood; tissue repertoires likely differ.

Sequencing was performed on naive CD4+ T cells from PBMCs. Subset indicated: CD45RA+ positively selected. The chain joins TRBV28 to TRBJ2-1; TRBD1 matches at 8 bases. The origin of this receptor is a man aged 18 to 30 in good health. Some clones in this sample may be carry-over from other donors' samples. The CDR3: CASSWGQVYNEQFF. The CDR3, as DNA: TGTGCCAGCAGTTGGGGACAGGTTTACAATGAGCAGTTCTTC.